The 24 T cell receptor beta chains below come from one sample, sequenced in a study of blood T cells in healthy people across ages. With a J-beta primer mix and a sample-barcoded 5' primer, a second PCR ran about 6 to 11 cycles. TCRdb reanalysed the 5' RACE reads using MiXCR and keeps one entry per CDR3 protein. Here the sample spans approximately 1.5 million distinct CDR3 sequences, roughly a third being singletons. The sequenced sample was blood. Receptor source: a woman aged 30 to 39 in good health.

This clonotype was seen ten or more times. The chain combines TRBV5-1 with TRBJ2-4, with TRBD1 identical over 10 bases. The CDR3 is 20 residues long. J was trimmed by 0 bases and V by 4 bases; bases with no gene match: 16. Germline V CDR1 and CDR2: SGHRS, YFSETQ. The CDR3 DNA reads TGCGCCAGCAGCGCCGGGACAGGGGCCATTCACCTTTTAGCCAAAAACATTCAGTACTTC. Translation: CASSAGTGAIHLLAKNIQYF.

Remarks on this clonotype: An end of the junction differs from the germline gene, which may be a read error. The chain is built from TRBV11-2 and TRBJ1-1; unclear D gene. The germline V gene encodes CDR1 SGHAT and CDR2 FQNNGV. This CDR3 has 13 amino acids. CDR3 sequence: CASSYATNTKAFF. CDR3 sequence (DNA): TGTGCCAGCAGCTACGCAACAAACACTAAAGCTTTCTTT.

In its sample, this clonotype was seen a few times. The V and J genes are TRBV4-1 and TRBJ2-5, with D possibly matching TRBD2 (5 bases). CDR1 MGHRA and CDR2 YSYEKL come from the germline V gene. V shed 0 bases and J shed 6 bases, with 14 bases lying between them. CDR3 length: 15 residues. The CDR3 is CASSQDEAVGKTQYF. The CDR3, as DNA: TGCGCCAGCAGCCAAGATGAAGCGGTTGGAAAGACCCAGTACTTC.

This clonotype was counted once. The chain carries TRBV6-1 and TRBJ1-5; D unresolved. V lost 3 bases and J lost 7, with 10 bases in between. Germline-derived CDR1 and CDR2 are MNHNS and SASEGT. CDR3 length: 13 amino acids. The CDR3 nucleotides read TGTGCCAGCAGTGAGCAGGACCGACAGCCCCAGCATTTT. Amino acid sequence: CASSEQDRQPQHF.

As concerns this clonotype: A read error may account for a junction end that differs from germline. The rearrangement joins TRBV5-1 to TRBJ2-6, with 7 bases matching TRBD1. The CDR3 totals 15 residues. CDR1 is SGHRS, CDR2 YFSETQ, per germline. As DNA, the CDR3 is TGCGCCAGCAGCGGGGACAGCTCTGGGGCCAACGTCCCGACTTTC. As protein: CASSGDSSGANVPTF.

The rearrangement joins TRBV18 to TRBJ1-5; D possibly corresponds to TRBD1 (5 bases). Germline V gene sequence: CDR1 KGHSH, CDR2 LQKENI. The germline V and J ends were trimmed by 4 bases and 2 bases, with 18 bases remaining between them. The CDR3 is 17 residues long. The CDR3 loop is CASSRGGERWGNQPQHF. CDR3 nucleotides: TGTGCCAGCTCACGGGGCGGGGAGCGTTGGGGCAATCAGCCCCAGCATTTT.

The chain links TRBV20-1 to TRBJ1-5; D gene unclear. CDR1 is DFQATT and CDR2 is SNEGSKA in the germline V gene (reference sequence). This CDR3 is 17 amino acids long. With 0 bases removed from V and 0 bases from J, the gap between germline ends came to 15 bases. The CDR3 spells CSARDYPETYSNQPQHF. For the CDR3, the DNA is TGCAGTGCTAGAGATTATCCAGAAACATATAGCAATCAGCCCCAGCATTTT.

The chain recombines TRBV10-3 with TRBJ2-7; TRBD2 is a possible D gene (5 bases). Trimming pared 4 bases from V and 7 bases from J, leaving 17 bases between. CDR1 ENHRY and CDR2 SYGVKD come from the germline V gene. This CDR3 spans 14 amino acids. In DNA form, the CDR3 reads TGTGCCATCAGTGTTGGGCGCGGCGAGGGAGAGCAGTACTTC. It specifies CAISVGRGEGEQYF.

This chain connects TRBV12-3 or TRBV12-4 to TRBJ2-7; no clear D gene. The CDR3 length is 12 residues. Trimming shortened V by 4 bases and J by 6 bases, and 10 bases separated the two germline ends. CDR3 sequence: CASSSPEPEQYF. CDR3 sequence (DNA): TGTGCCAGCAGTTCGCCGGAACCCGAGCAGTACTTC.

The CDR3 DNA reads as TGTGCCAGCAGCTTAAATTATCCCGGGGAGCTGTTTTTT. This codes for CASSLNYPGELFF. V gene TRBV7-3 combines with J gene TRBJ2-2; D remains ambiguous. CDR3 length equals 13 residues. The ends were cut back, 1 base at V and 6 bases at J, with 6 bases in the middle. Germline assignment: CDR1 SGHTA and CDR2 FQGTGA.

The chain carries TRBV12-5 and TRBJ2-3, with 10 bases matching TRBD1. The V gene end was trimmed by 7 bases and the J gene end by 4 bases; junction bases not matched to a gene: 8. CDR3 length: 15 amino acids. The germline gives CDR1 LGHNT, CDR2 FRNRAP. CDR3 loop: CASAQTGGRADTQYF. DNA of the CDR3: TGTGCTAGTGCCCAGACAGGGGGCCGGGCAGATACGCAGTATTTT.

The chain combines TRBV11-2 with TRBJ1-6; D not resolved. The germline V gene encodes CDR1 SGHAT and CDR2 FQNNGV. Trimming took off 4 bases at V and 10 bases at J, with 23 bases between the two ends. The CDR3 consists of 17 residues. CDR3 in DNA: TGTGCCAGCAGCTCAAGGGAGAAGATCGGGCCTTGGTCACCCCTCCACTTT. It translates to CASSSREKIGPWSPLHF.

The DNA of the CDR3 is TGTGCCAGCAGCTTACAAACTAGCGGGGGGCTGGATACGCAGTATTTT. It yields the protein CASSLQTSGGLDTQYF. The chain links TRBV11-2 to TRBJ2-3; 12 nucleotides line up with TRBD2. Germline loops: CDR1 SGHAT, CDR2 FQNNGV. This CDR3 has 16 amino acids. V was pared by 2 bases and J by 6 bases, with 6 bases of the junction left unmatched.

This clonotype occurred a few times. The rearrangement uses TRBV4-1 and TRBJ1-1, with D possibly matching TRBD1 (6 bases). The germline gives CDR1 MGHRA, CDR2 YSYEKL. The V and J ends lost 2 bases and 1 base respectively, with 11 bases between them. The CDR3 loop spans 15 amino acids. The CDR3 bases are TGCGCCAGCAGCCAACCCAAACAGGGGAACACTGAAGCTTTCTTT. Translated: CASSQPKQGNTEAFF.

To note about this clonotype: Germline is not matched at one junction end, which may reflect a read error. The chain employs TRBV28 and TRBJ1-4; 7 nucleotides line up with TRBD1. This CDR3 is built from 15 residues. Germline assignment: CDR1 MDHEN and CDR2 SYDVKM. CDR3 loop: CASSFPGTDNEKLFF. The CDR3 bases are TGCGCCAGCAGTTTTCCCGGGACAGACAATGAAAAACTGTTTTTT.

On this clonotype itself: Germline is not matched at one junction end, which may reflect a read error. The chain joins TRBV6-4 to TRBJ2-1, with 7 bases aligning to TRBD2. CDR1 and CDR2 from the germline V gene are MRHNA and SNTAGT. CDR3 length equals 15 residues. CDR3 sequence: CASSDVGGIYNGQFF. The CDR3 DNA is TGTGCCAGCAGTGACGTGGGGGGGATTTACAATGGGCAGTTCTTC.

This clonotype was found a few times. The chain combines TRBV6-1 with TRBJ1-5; 7 nucleotides agree with TRBD1. The CDR3 runs 14 residues. Germline V gene sequence: CDR1 MNHNS, CDR2 SASEGT. The V gene end was trimmed by 9 bases and the J gene end by 5 bases; junction bases not matched to a gene: 10. The DNA of the CDR3 is TGTGCCAGGGGAAGACAGGGTGGCTATCAGCCCCAGCATTTT. Protein product: CARGRQGGYQPQHF.

The chain couples TRBV6-6 to TRBJ2-3, with 7 bases identical to TRBD2. The junction had 4 bases not matched to a gene; V was cut back by 2 bases and J by 2 bases. The germline gives CDR1 MNHNY, CDR2 SVGAGI (reference sequence). The CDR3 extends over 15 amino acids. The CDR3 spells CASSYMLAATDTQYF. Written as DNA, the CDR3 is TGTGCCAGCAGTTACATGCTAGCGGCCACAGATACGCAGTATTTT.

The gene calls are TRBV7-9 and TRBJ1-1; 7 bases are shared with TRBD1. Germline CDR1 SEHNR, CDR2 FQNEAQ (reference sequence). The junction had 8 bases not matched to a gene; V was cut back by 8 bases and J by 5 bases. The CDR3 consists of 13 residues. CDR3 DNA: TGTGCCAGCGGAGACAGCAGGGGGACTGAAGCTTTCTTT. Translated, it gives CASGDSRGTEAFF.

Of note for this clonotype: Possible read error: a much larger clone is one base away. The chain couples TRBV29-1 to TRBJ2-7; D possibly corresponds to TRBD1 (6 bases). Trimming pared 4 bases from V and 3 bases from J, leaving 22 bases between. The CDR3 is made up of 16 amino acids. Per the germline V gene, CDR1 is SQVTM and CDR2 is ANQGSEA. CDR3 region: CSVGPGTRGEFYEQYF. The CDR3 DNA is TGCAGCGTTGGTCCCGGGACAAGGGGAGAGTTCTACGAGCAGTACTTC.

Comments on this clonotype: One end of the junction fails to match germline, which may point to a read error. J is TRBJ2-3 and V is TRBV7-9; TRBD2 aligns across 12 bases. The CDR3 extends over 19 amino acids. The V gene's germline CDR1 is SEHNR and CDR2 FQNEAQ (reference sequence). The CDR3 sequence is CASSIGLAGRSGATDAQYF. CDR3 nucleotide sequence: TGTGCCAGCAGCATTGGACTAGCGGGACGAAGCGGGGCGACAGATGCGCAGTATTTT.

On this clonotype: Germline is not matched at one junction end, which may reflect a read error. The J gene is TRBJ1-1, the V gene TRBV9, with D possibly matching TRBD1 (5 bases). Germline V gene data show CDR1 as SGDLS and CDR2 as YYNGEE. CDR3 size: 17 residues. In DNA form, the CDR3 reads TGTGCCAGTAGCGTAGTTAAGGCCTCAGGGTGGAACACTGAAGCTTTCTTT. It specifies CASSVVKASGWNTEAFF.

This rearrangement joins TRBV6-6 to TRBJ1-2; no firm D call. The germline CDR1 and CDR2 sequences are MNHNY and SVGAGI (reference sequence). This CDR3 has 14 amino acids. V dropped 7 bases and J dropped 7 bases, with 19 bases sitting between them. This CDR3 reads CASTPGSRPVGYTF. DNA of the CDR3: TGTGCCAGCACCCCCGGGAGTAGACCTGTTGGCTACACCTTC.

The sample holds many counts of this clonotype. The gene calls are TRBV4-2 and TRBJ2-4; possibly TRBD1 for D (5 bases). V dropped 0 bases and J dropped 2 bases, with 11 bases sitting between them. This CDR3 is built from 16 residues. Germline-derived CDR1 and CDR2 are LGHNA and YNFKEQ. The CDR3 here is CASSQEVGRSKNIQYF. Written as DNA, the CDR3 is TGTGCCAGCAGCCAAGAAGTGGGGCGGTCCAAAAACATTCAGTACTTC.